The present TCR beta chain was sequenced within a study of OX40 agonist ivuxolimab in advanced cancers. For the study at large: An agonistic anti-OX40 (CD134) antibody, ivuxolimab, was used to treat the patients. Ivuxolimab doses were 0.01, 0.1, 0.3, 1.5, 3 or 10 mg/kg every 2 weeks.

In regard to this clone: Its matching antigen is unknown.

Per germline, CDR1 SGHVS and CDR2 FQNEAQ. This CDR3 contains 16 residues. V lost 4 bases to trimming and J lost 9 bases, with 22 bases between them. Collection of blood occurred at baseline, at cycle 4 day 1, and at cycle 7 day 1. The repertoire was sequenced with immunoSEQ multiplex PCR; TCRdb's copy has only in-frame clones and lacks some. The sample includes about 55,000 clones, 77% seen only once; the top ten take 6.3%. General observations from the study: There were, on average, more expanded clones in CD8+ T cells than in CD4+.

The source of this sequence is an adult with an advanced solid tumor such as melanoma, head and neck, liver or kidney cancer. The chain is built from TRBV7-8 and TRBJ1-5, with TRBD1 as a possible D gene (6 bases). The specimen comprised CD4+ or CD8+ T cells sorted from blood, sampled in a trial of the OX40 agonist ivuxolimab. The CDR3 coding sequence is TGTGCCAGCAGCTCGACAGGTATAACGGGCCGGGGGCCCCAGCATTTT. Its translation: CASSSTGITGRGPQHF.